The 3 T cell receptor beta chains reported below all come from one sample, sequenced in a study of control samples from healthy donors and cancer patients. Clones were sequenced by immunoSEQ multiplex PCR, and TCRdb holds only the in-frame ones, with some missing. The table records about 51,000 clones, roughly 90% of them present only once. Input material: PBMCs. The receptor set was obtained from a middle-aged man with colorectal cancer.

V usage is TRBV19 and J usage is TRBJ1-2, with D perhaps TRBD1 (5 bases). Looked up from germline, CDR1 is LNHDA and CDR2 is SQIVND (reference sequence). The CDR3 runs to 14 residues. V gave up 2 bases and J gave up 6 bases, with 13 bases separating them. CDR3 in amino acids: CASSIYLVGDGYTF. The CDR3 DNA reads TGTGCCAGTAGTATATACCTCGTAGGGGATGGCTACACCTTC.

V and J are TRBV27 and TRBJ2-3, with unresolved D. Germline V gives CDR1 MNHEY, CDR2 SMNVEV (reference sequence). The CDR3 has 14 amino acids. With 7 bases removed from V and 5 bases from J, the gap between germline ends came to 16 bases. The CDR3 DNA reads TGTGCCAGCAATACCCGGAAGCTACTAGATACGCAGTATTTT. Amino acids: CASNTRKLLDTQYF.

This clone was observed once. The chain combines TRBV12-5 with TRBJ2-7; D not resolved. This CDR3 contains 11 residues. The germline V gene has CDR1 LGHNT and CDR2 FRNRAP. Trimming stripped 5 bases from V and 3 bases from J, with 5 bases between. The CDR3 is CASGVNYEQYF. The CDR3 DNA sequence: TGTGCTAGTGGTGTAAACTACGAGCAGTACTTC.